This TCR beta chain comes out of a study of radiotherapy plus CTLA-4 blockade in lung cancer. The ends were cut back, 2 bases at V and 6 bases at J, with 15 bases in the middle. CDR1 is SQVTM and CDR2 is ANQGSEA in the germline V gene. The CDR3 contains 14 residues. The method was immunoSEQ multiplex PCR; TCRdb's version includes in-frame clones alone and lacks a portion of them. The sample contains nearly 95,000 clones, approximately 82% of which appear only once. This chain connects TRBV29-1 to TRBJ2-3, with D perhaps TRBD1 (5 bases). The TCR originated in a human donor with non-small cell lung cancer that progressed on radiotherapy plus ipilimumab. Specimen: peripheral blood, collected from a patient treated with radiotherapy plus ipilimumab. DNA of the CDR3: TGCAGCGTTGAAACGGACACCAACCCGGATACGCAGTATTTT. Its protein is CSVETDTNPDTQYF.